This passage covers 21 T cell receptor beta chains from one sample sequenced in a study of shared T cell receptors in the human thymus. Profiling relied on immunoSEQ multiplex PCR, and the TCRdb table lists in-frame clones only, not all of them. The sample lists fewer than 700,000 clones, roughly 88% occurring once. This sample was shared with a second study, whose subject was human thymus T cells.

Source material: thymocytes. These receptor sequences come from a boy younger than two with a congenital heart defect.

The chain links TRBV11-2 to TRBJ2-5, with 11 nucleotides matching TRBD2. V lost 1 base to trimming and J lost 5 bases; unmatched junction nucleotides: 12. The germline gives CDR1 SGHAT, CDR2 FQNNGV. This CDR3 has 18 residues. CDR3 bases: TGTGCCAGCAGCTTAGGGCCCGTTAGCGGGAGGGCCGTTGAGACCCAGTACTTC. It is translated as CASSLGPVSGRAVETQYF.

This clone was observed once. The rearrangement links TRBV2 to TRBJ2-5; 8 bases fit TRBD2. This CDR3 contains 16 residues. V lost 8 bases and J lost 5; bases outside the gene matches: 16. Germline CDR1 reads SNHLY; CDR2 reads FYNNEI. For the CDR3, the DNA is TGTGCCAGCCGAGCACTAGCGGCGGGAGTTGTGGAGACCCAGTACTTC. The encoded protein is CASRALAAGVVETQYF.

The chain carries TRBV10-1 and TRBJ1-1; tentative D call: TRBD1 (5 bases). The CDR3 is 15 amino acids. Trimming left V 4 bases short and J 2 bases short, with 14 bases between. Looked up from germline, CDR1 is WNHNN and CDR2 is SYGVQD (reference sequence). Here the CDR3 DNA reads TGCGCCAGCAGTGGTCGGCCAGGGCGCAACACTGAAGCTTTCTTT. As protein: CASSGRPGRNTEAFF.

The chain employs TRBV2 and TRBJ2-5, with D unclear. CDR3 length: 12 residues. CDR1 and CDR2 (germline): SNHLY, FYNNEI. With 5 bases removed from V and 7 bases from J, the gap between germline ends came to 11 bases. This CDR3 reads CASSPIGGTQYF. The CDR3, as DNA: TGTGCCAGCAGTCCCATCGGCGGGACCCAGTACTTC.

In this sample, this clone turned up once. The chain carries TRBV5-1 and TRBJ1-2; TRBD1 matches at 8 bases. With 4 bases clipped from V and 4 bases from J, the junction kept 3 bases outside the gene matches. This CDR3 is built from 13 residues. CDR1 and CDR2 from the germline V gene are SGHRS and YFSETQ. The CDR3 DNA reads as TGCGCCAGCAGCCCGGACAGGGCCTATGGCTACACCTTC. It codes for CASSPDRAYGYTF.

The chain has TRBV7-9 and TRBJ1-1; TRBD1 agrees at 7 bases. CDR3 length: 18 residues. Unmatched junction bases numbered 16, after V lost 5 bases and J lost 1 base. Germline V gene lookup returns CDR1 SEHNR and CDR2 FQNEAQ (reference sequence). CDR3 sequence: CASSTEEDRVGSNTEAFF. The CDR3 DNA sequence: TGTGCCAGCAGCACCGAAGAAGACAGGGTAGGATCGAACACTGAAGCTTTCTTT.

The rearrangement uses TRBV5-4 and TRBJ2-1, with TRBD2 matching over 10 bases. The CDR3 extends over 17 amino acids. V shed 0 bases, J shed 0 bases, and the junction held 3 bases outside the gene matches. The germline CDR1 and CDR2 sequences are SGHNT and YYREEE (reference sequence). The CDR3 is CASSLVASGSSYNEQFF. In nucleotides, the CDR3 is TGTGCCAGCAGCTTGGTGGCTAGCGGGAGCTCCTACAATGAGCAGTTCTTC.

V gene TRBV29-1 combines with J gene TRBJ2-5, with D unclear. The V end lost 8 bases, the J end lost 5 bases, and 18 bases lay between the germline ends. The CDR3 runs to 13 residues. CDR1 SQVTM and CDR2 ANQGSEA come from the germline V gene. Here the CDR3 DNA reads TGCAGCTCCAGTCAAAGAACTATGGAGACCCAGTACTTC. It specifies CSSSQRTMETQYF.

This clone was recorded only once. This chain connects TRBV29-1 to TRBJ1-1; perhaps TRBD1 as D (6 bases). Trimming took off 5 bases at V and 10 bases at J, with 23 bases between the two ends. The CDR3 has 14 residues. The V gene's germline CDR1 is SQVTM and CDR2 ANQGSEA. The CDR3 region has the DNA TGCAGCGTTTCCAACCGGGACATACGTTTCTCAGCTTTCTTT. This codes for CSVSNRDIRFSAFF. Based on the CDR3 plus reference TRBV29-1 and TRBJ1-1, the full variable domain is SAVISQKPSRDICQRGTSLTIQCQVDSQVTMMFWYRQQPGQSLTLIATANQGSEATYESGFVIDKFPISRPNLTFSTLTVSNMSPEDSSIYLCSVSNRDIRFSAFFGQGTRLTVV.

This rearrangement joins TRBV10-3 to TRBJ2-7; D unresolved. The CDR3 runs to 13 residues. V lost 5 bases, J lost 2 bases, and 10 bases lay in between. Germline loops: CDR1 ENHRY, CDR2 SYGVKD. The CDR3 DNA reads TGTGCCATCAGTCTCGACAAAACCTACGAGCAGTACTTC. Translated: CAISLDKTYEQYF.

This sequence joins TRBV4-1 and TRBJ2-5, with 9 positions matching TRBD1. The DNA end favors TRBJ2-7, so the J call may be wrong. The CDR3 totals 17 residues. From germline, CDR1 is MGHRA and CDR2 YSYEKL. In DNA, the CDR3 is TGCGCCAGCAGCCAAGATTTCTGGACAGGGGACTCCTACGAGCAGTACTTC. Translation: CASSQDFWTGDSYEQYF.

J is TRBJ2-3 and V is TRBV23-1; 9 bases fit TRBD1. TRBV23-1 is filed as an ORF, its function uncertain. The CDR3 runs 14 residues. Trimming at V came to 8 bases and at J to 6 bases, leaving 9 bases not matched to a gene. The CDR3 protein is CASGHRDRVDTQYF. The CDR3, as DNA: TGCGCCAGCGGGCACCGGGACAGGGTCGATACGCAGTATTTT.

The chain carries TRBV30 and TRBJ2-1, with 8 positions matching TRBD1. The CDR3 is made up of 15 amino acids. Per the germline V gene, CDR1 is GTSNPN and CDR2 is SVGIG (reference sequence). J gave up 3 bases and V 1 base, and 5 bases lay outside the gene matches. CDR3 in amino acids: CAWSGGTGDYNEQFF. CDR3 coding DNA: TGTGCCTGGAGTGGAGGGACAGGTGACTACAATGAGCAGTTCTTC.

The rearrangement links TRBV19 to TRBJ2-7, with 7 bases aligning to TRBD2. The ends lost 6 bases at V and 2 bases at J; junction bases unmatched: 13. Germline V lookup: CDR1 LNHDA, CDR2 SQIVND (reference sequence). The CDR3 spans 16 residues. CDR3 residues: CASRKGLGRGTYEQYF. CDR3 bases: TGTGCCAGTAGAAAGGGTCTCGGGCGGGGGACCTACGAGCAGTACTTC.

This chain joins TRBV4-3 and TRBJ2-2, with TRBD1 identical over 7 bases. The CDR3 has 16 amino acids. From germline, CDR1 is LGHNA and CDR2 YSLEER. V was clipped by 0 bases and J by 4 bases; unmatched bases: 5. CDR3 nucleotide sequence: TGCGCCAGCAGCCAAGATGAGGGGGCGAGCACCGGGGAGCTGTTTTTT. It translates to CASSQDEGASTGELFF.

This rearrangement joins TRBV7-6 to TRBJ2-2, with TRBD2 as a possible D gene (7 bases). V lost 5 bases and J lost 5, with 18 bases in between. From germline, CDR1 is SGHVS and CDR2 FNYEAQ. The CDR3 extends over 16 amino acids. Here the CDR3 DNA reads TGTGCCAGCAGCGAGACAGGTGGGGGGGCGACCGGGGAGCTGTTTTTT. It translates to CASSETGGGATGELFF. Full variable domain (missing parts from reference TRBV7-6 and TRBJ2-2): GAGVSQSPRYKVTKRGQDVALRCDPISGHVSLYWYRQALGQGPEFLTYFNYEAQQDKSGLPNDRFSAERPEGSISTLTIQRTEQRDSAMYRCASSETGGGATGELFFGEGSRLTVL.

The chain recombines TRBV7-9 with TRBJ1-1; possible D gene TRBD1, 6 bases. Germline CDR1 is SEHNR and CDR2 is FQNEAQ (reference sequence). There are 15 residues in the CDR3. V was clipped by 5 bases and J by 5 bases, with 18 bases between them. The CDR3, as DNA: TGTGCCAGCAGCCCCGGGAGGGGGGGATCGACTGAAGCTTTCTTT. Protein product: CASSPGRGGSTEAFF.

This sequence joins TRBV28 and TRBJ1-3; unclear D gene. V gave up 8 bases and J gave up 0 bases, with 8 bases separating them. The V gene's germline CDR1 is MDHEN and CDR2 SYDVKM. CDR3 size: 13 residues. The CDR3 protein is CASGAFSGNTIYF. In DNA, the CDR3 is TGTGCCAGCGGAGCATTCTCTGGAAACACCATATATTTT.

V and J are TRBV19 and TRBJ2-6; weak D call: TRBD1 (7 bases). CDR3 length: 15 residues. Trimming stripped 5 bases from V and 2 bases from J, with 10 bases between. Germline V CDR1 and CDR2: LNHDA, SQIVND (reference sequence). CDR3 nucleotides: TGTGCCAGTAGTGGGGGGACAGCTGGGGCCAACGTCCTGACTTTC. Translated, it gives CASSGGTAGANVLTF. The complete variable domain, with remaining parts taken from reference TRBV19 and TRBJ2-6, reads DGGITQSPKYLFRKEGQNVTLSCEQNLNHDAMYWYRQDPGQGLRLIYYSQIVNDFQKGDIAEGYSVSREKKESFPLTVTSAQKNPTAFYLCASSGGTAGANVLTFGAGSRLTVL.

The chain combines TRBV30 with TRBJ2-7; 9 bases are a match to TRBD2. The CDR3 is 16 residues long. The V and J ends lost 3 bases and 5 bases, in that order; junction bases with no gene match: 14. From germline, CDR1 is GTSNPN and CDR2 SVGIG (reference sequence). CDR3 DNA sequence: TGTGCCTGGAGCGGTCGACTAGCGGAACCCCTAGACGAGCAGTACTTC. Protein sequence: CAWSGRLAEPLDEQYF. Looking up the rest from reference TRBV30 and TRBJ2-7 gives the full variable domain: SQTIHQWPATLVQPVGSPLSLECTVEGTSNPNLYWYRQAAGRGLQLLFYSVGIGQISSEVPQNLSASRPQDRQFILSSKKLLLSDSGFYLCAWSGRLAEPLDEQYFGPGTRLTVT.

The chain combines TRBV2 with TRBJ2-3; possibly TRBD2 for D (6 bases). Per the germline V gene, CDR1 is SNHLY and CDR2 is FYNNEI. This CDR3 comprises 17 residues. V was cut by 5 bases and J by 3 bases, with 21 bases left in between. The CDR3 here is CASSSPPYGSGTDTQYF. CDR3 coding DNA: TGTGCCAGCAGTTCTCCCCCTTACGGGAGTGGGACAGATACGCAGTATTTT.